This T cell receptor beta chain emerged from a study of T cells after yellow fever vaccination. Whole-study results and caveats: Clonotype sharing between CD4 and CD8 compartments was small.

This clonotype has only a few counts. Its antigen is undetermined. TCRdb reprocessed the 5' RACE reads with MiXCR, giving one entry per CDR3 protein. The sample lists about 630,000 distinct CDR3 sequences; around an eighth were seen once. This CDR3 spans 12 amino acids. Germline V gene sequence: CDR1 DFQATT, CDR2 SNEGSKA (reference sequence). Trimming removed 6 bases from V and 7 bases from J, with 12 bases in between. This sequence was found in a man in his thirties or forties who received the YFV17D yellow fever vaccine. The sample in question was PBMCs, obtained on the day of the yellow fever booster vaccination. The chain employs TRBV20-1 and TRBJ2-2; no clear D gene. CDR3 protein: CSAPDWSGELFF. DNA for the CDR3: TGCAGTGCCCCCGACTGGAGCGGGGAGCTGTTTTTT.